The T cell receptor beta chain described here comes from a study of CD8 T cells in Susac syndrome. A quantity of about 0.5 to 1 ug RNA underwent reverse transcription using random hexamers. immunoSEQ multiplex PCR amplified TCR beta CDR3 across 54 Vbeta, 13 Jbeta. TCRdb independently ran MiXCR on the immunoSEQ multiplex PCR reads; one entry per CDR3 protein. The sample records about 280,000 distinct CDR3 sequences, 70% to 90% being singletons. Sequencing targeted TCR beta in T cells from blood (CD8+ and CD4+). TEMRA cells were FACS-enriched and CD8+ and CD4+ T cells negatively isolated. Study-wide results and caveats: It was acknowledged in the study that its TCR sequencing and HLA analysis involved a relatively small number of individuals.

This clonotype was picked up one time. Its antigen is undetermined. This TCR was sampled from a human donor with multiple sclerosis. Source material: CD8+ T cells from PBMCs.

For the CDR3, the DNA is TGTGCCAGCACCCAAAGCCCCGGGGGCTACTCCTACGAGCAGTACTTC. Encoded protein: CASTQSPGGYSYEQYF. The chain couples TRBV2 to TRBJ2-7; D is tentatively TRBD1 or TRBD2 (6 bases each). Germline-derived CDR1 and CDR2 are SNHLY and FYNNEI. V was cut by 7 bases and J by 0 bases, with 19 bases left in between. The CDR3 runs 16 residues.